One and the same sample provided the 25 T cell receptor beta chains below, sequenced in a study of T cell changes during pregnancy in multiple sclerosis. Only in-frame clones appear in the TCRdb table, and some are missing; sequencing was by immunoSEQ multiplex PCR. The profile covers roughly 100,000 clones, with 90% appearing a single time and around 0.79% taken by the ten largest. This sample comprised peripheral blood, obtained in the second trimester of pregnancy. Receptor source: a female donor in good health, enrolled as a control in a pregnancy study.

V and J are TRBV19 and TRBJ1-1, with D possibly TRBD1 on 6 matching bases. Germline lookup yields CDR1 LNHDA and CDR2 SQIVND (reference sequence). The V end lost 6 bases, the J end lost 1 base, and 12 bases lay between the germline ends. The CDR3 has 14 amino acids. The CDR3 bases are TGTGCCAGTAGAACTCGACAGGAGAACACTGAAGCTTTCTTT. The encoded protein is CASRTRQENTEAFF.

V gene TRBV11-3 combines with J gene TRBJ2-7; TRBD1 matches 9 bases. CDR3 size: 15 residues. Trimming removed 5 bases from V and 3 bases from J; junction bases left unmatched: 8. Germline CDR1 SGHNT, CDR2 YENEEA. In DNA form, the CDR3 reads TGTGCCAGCAGCGTATCCGGGACAGGGAACTACGAGCAGTACTTC. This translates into CASSVSGTGNYEQYF.

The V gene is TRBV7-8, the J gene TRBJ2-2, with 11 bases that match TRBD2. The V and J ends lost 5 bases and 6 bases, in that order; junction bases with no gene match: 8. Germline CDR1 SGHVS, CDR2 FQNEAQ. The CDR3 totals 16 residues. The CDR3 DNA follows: TGTGCCAGCAGCCTCTCACTAGCGGGGGTGGCCGGGGAGCTGTTTTTT. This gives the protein CASSLSLAGVAGELFF.

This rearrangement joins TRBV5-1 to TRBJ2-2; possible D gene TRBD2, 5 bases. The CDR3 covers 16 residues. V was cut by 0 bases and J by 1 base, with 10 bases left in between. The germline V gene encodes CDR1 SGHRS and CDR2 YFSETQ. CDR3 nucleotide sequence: TGCGCCAGCAGCTTGGTACCGGGAATGAACACCGGGGAGCTGTTTTTT. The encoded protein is CASSLVPGMNTGELFF.

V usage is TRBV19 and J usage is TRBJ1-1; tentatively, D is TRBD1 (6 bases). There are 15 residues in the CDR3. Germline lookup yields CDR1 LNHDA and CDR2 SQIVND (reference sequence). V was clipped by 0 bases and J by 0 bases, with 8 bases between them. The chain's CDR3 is CASSIDRDMNTEAFF. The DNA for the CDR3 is TGTGCCAGTAGTATAGACAGGGACATGAACACTGAAGCTTTCTTT.

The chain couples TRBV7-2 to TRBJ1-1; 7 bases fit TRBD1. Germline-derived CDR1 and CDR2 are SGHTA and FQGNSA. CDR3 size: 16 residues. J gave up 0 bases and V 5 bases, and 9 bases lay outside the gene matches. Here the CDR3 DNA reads TGTGCCAGCAGCCGGCAGGGGGGAGTCATGAACACTGAAGCTTTCTTT. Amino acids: CASSRQGGVMNTEAFF.

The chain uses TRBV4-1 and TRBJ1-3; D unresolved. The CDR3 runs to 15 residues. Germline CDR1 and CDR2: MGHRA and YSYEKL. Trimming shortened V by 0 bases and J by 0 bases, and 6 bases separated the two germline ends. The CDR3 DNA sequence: TGCGCCAGCAGCCAAGACCGGAGCTCTGGAAACACCATATATTTT. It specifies CASSQDRSSGNTIYF.

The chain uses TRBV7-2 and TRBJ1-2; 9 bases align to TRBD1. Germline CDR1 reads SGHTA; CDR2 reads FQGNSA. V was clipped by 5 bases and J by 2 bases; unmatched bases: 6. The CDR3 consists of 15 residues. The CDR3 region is CASSTRTGDNYGYTF. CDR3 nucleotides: TGTGCCAGCAGCACCCGGACAGGGGACAACTATGGCTACACCTTC.

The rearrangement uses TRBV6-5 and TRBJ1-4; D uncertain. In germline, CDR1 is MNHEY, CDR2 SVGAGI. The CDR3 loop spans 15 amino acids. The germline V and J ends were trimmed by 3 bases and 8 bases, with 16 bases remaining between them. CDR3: CASSYSGSSGEKLFF. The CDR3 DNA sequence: TGTGCCAGCAGTTATTCGGGATCCTCGGGGGAAAAACTGTTTTTT.

The chain's CDR3 is CASSLGQSNQPQHF. As DNA, the CDR3 is TGTGCCAGCTCGCTGGGACAAAGCAATCAGCCCCAGCATTTT. V is TRBV18 and J is TRBJ1-5; D may be TRBD1 (6 bases). Germline values: CDR1 KGHSH, CDR2 LQKENI. The CDR3 contains 14 residues. V was clipped by 6 bases and J by 1 base, with 10 bases between them.

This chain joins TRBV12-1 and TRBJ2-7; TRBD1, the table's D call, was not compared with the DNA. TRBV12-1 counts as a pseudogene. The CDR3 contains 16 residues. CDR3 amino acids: CASSFEGDRYSYEQYF. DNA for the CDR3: TGTGCCAGCAGCTTTGAAGGGGACAGGTACTCCTACGAGCAGTACTTC.

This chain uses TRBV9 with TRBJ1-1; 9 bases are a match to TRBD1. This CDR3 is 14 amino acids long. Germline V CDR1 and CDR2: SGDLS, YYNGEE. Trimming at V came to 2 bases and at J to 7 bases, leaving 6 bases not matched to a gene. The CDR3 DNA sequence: TGTGCCAGCAGCGTCCCCGGGACAGGGCTTGAAGCTTTCTTT. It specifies CASSVPGTGLEAFF.

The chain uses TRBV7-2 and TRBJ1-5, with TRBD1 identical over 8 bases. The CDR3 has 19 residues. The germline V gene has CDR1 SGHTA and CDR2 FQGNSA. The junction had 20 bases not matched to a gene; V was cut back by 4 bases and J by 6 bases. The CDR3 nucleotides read TGTGCCAGCAGCTCCCAGACGTGGGGGGGACAGGCAGACAGTCAGCCCCAGCATTTT. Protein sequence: CASSSQTWGGQADSQPQHF.

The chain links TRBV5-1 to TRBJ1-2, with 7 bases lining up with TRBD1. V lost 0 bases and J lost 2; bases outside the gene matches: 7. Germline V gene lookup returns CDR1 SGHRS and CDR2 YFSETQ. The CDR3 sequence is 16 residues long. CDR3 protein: CASSLGQGILNYGYTF. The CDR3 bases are TGCGCCAGCAGCTTGGGACAGGGAATCCTGAACTATGGCTACACCTTC.

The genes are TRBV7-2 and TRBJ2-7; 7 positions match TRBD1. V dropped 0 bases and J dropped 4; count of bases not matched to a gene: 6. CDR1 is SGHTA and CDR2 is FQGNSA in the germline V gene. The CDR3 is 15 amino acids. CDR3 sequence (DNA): TGTGCCAGCAGCTTAGCAGCAGGGGGAAGGTACGAGCAGTACTTC. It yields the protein CASSLAAGGRYEQYF.

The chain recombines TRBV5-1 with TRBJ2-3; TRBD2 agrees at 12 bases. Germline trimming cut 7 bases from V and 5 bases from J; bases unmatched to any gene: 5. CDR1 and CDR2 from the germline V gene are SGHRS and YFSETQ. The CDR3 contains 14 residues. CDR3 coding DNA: TGCGCCAGCCGCGAGACTAGCGGGAGAGATACGCAGTATTTT. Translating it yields CASRETSGRDTQYF.

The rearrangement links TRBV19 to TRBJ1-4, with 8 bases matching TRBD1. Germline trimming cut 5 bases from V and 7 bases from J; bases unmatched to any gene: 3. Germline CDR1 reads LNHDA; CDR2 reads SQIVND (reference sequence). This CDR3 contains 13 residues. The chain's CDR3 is CASSPDRGEKLFF. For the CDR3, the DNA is TGTGCCAGTAGTCCCGACAGGGGTGAAAAACTGTTTTTT.

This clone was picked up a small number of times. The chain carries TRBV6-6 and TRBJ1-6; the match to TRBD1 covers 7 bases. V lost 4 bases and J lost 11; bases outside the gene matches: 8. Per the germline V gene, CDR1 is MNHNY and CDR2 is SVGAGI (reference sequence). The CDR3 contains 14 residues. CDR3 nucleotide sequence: TGTGCCAGCAGTTCCCCCGGACAGGACCCACCCCTCCACTTT. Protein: CASSSPGQDPPLHF.

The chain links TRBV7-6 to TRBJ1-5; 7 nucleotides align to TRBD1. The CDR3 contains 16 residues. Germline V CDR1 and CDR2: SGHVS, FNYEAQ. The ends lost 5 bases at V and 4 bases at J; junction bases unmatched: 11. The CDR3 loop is CASSASLGTANQPQHF. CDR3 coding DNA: TGTGCCAGCAGCGCAAGCCTCGGGACAGCGAATCAGCCCCAGCATTTT.

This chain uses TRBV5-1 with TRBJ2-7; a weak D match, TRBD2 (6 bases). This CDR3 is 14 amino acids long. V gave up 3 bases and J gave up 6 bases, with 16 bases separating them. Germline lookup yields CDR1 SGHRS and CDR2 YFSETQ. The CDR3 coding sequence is TGCGCCAGCAGCTCCGATATACTAGCCGGCGAGCAGTACTTC. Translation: CASSSDILAGEQYF. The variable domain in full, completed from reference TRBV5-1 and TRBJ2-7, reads KAGVTQTPRYLIKTRGQQVTLSCSPISGHRSVSWYQQTPGQGLQFLFEYFSETQRNKGNFPGRFSGRQFSNSRSEMNVSTLELGDSALYLCASSSDILAGEQYFGPGTRLTVT.

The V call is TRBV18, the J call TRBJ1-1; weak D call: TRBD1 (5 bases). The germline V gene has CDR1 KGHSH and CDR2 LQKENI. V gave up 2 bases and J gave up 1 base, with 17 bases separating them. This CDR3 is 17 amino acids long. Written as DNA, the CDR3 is TGTGCCAGCTCACCAAATGGTCCGGGGGGTGCGAACACTGAAGCTTTCTTT. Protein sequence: CASSPNGPGGANTEAFF.

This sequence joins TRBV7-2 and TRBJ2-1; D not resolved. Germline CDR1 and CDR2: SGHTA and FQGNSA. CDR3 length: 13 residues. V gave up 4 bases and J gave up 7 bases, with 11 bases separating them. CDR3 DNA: TGTGCCAGCAGCTCCCGAGATCGGAATGAGCAGTTCTTC. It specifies CASSSRDRNEQFF.

The CDR3 DNA reads as TGTGCCATCAGTGGGACCCTCACAGGGGTAGGGGCCAACGTCCTGACTTTC. Translated: CAISGTLTGVGANVLTF. The chain is built from TRBV10-3 and TRBJ2-6; 7 positions agree with TRBD1. V trimming: 4 bases; J trimming: 4 bases; junction bases outside the gene matches: 10. The germline gives CDR1 ENHRY, CDR2 SYGVKD. CDR3 length: 17 residues.

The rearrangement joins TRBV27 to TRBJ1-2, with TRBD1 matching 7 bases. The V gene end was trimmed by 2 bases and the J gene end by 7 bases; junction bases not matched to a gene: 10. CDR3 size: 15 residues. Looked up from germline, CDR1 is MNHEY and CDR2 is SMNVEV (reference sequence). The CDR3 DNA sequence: TGTGCCAGCAGTTTACGGGGGACAGCCGCGGCTGGCTACACCTTC. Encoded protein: CASSLRGTAAAGYTF.

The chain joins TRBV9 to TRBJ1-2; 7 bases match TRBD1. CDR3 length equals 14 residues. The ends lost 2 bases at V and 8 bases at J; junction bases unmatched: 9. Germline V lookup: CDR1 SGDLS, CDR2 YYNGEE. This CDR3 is CASSVDRDSQGYTF. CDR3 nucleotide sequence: TGTGCCAGCAGCGTCGACAGGGATTCTCAGGGCTACACCTTC.